One T cell receptor beta chain is described in this entry. Antigen: not known. The CDR3 runs to 13 residues. From germline, CDR1 is ENHRY and CDR2 SYGVKD. V gave up 4 bases and J gave up 11 bases; unmatched junction bases: 8. Stable Graves' hyperthyroidism meant no ophthalmopathy progression within 18 months. With a duration under 2 months, the hyperthyroidism was newly diagnosed in patients aged 18 to 65. For the diagnoses, clinical symptoms, serum thyroxine and TRAb, thyroid ultrasound and orbital computed tomography were used. This sample stems from a study of T cells in Graves' hyperthyroidism and ophthalmopathy. The CDR3 regions of TCR beta were amplified from RNA transcripts. The TCR CDR3 was amplified in a first-round RT-PCR using the HTBI primer set. Each CDR3 protein is one row after TCRdb ran MiXCR on the multiplex PCR reads. The sample consists of roughly 800,000 distinct CDR3 sequences, more than 30% of them appearing once.

Broader study findings: Ophthalmopathy stood apart from stable hyperthyroidism in a 13 V-J model.

The TCR comes from a man younger than 35 with Graves' hyperthyroidism. The sequenced material came from blood. The chain links TRBV10-3 to TRBJ1-5; TRBD1 matches 7 bases. The DNA for the CDR3 is TGTGCCATCAGTGCCGGCAGGGGGGAGACCCAGCATTTT. Protein sequence: CAISAGRGETQHF.